In its sample, the clone carrying this TCR beta chain was seen many times. This specimen belongs to a study of T cells after yellow fever vaccination. TCRdb reprocessed the 5' RACE reads via MiXCR and lists one record per CDR3 protein. The sample consists of about 120,000 distinct CDR3 sequences, around 8% of them appearing once. Germline V gives CDR1 SGDLS, CDR2 YYNGEE. The CDR3 totals 14 residues. Germline trimming cut 7 bases from V and 0 bases from J; bases unmatched to any gene: 3. The V and J genes are TRBV9 and TRBJ2-2; 7 positions agree with TRBD2. The starting material was CD8+ T cells sorted from PBMCs, obtained 45 days after the yellow fever booster vaccination. The sequence was obtained from a man aged 25 to 40 who received the YFV17D yellow fever vaccine. The CDR3 region is CASGGGTNTGELFF. In DNA, the CDR3 is TGTGCCAGCGGGGGGGGAACGAACACCGGGGAGCTGTTTTTT.